These 7 T cell receptor beta chains came from one sample sequenced in a study of Ad26.COV2.S vaccination and SARS-CoV-2 variants. Produced via immunoSEQ multiplex PCR; TCRdb's table is partial and in-frame only. The sample holds more than 85,000 clones, around 81% seen once. Sequenced here: peripheral blood, sampled after recovery from COVID-19. The receptors stem from a human donor who had recovered from COVID-19.

This rearrangement joins TRBV2 to TRBJ2-5; possible D gene TRBD1, 5 bases. This CDR3 region has 13 residues. CDR1 is SNHLY, CDR2 FYNNEI, per germline. V lost 5 bases and J lost 5, with 12 bases in between. DNA of the CDR3: TGTGCCAGCAGTTTCTCAGGGTCGGAGACCCAGTACTTC. The encoded protein is CASSFSGSETQYF.

The CDR3 coding sequence is TGTGCCAGCAGCCAAGAAGGGGAAAGGGGAGCTTTCTTT. Translated: CASSQEGERGAFF. The chain employs TRBV3-1 (or the pseudogene TRBV3-2) and TRBJ1-1; possibly TRBD1 for D (5 bases). Germline V gives CDR1 LGHDT, CDR2 YNNKEL (reference sequence). Trimming removed 0 bases at V and 10 bases at J, with 12 bases between. This CDR3 is 13 amino acids long.

This clone has a handful of counts. The chain couples TRBV4-1 to TRBJ1-3; 7 nucleotides line up with TRBD1. The CDR3 consists of 14 residues. The germline V gene has CDR1 MGHRA and CDR2 YSYEKL. J lost 4 bases, V lost 4 bases, and 4 bases had no gene match. The CDR3 nucleotides read TGCGCCAGCAGCCGAACAGGGGAAGGAAACACCATATATTTT. Translated: CASSRTGEGNTIYF.

The chain is built from TRBV29-1 and TRBJ2-7, with D maybe TRBD1 (6 bases). Per the germline V gene, CDR1 is SQVTM and CDR2 is ANQGSEA. CDR3 length equals 12 residues. V shed 5 bases and J shed 2 bases, with 10 bases lying between them. CDR3 in amino acids: CSVPWGPYEQYF. In DNA, the CDR3 is TGCAGCGTTCCGTGGGGGCCCTACGAGCAGTACTTC.

The V gene is TRBV5-1, the J gene TRBJ2-5; 8 bases match TRBD2. V lost 4 bases and J lost 5; bases outside the gene matches: 10. Germline assignment: CDR1 SGHRS and CDR2 YFSETQ. This CDR3 has 15 residues. The CDR3 DNA sequence: TGCGCCAGCAGCAGGATCGGCGGGGGGAGGGAGACCCAGTACTTC. This gives the protein CASSRIGGGRETQYF.

The chain recombines TRBV9 with TRBJ2-1; tentatively, D is TRBD1 or TRBD2 (5 bases each). Germline values: CDR1 SGDLS, CDR2 YYNGEE. The CDR3 covers 14 residues. V was clipped by 3 bases and J by 5 bases, with 12 bases between them. The CDR3 DNA follows: TGTGCCAGCAGCGCCGTCGGGACCAACAATGAGCAGTTCTTC. It translates to CASSAVGTNNEQFF.

The chain joins TRBV7-9 to TRBJ2-1; 9 bases match TRBD2. The V and J ends lost 1 base and 13 bases, in that order; junction bases with no gene match: 11. The CDR3 has 15 residues. The germline V gene has CDR1 SEHNR and CDR2 FQNEAQ (reference sequence). The CDR3 loop reads CASSLEYLAGIQQFF. As DNA, the CDR3 is TGTGCCAGCAGCTTAGAGTACCTAGCGGGGATTCAACAGTTCTTC.